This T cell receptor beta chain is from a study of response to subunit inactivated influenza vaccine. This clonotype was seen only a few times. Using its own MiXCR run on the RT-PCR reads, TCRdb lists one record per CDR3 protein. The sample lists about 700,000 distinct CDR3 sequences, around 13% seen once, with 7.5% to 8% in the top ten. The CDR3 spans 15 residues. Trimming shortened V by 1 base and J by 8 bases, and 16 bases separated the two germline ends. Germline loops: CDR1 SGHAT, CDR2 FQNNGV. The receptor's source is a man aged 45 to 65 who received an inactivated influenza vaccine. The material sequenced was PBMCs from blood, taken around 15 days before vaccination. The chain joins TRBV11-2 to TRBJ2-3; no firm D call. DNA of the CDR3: TGTGCCAGCAGCTTAGGAAAGGGCCGGGCCGCTACGCAGTATTTT. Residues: CASSLGKGRAATQYF. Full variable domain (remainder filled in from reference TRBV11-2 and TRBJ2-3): EAGVAQSPRYKIIEKRQSVAFWCNPISGHATLYWYQQILGQGPKLLIQFQNNGVVDDSQLPKDRFSAERLKGVDSTLKIQPAKLEDSAVYLCASSLGKGRAATQYFGPGTRLTVL.